The TCR beta chain described here comes from a study of blood T cell repertoires in COVID-19. Trimming removed 5 bases at V and 4 bases at J, with 17 bases between. The V gene's germline CDR1 is GTSNPN and CDR2 SVGIG (reference sequence). The CDR3 is 14 residues long. In the original processing: How many nucleated cells were present was estimated from reference gene primer amplification. TCRdb keeps only in-frame clones here, not all; method: immunoSEQ multiplex PCR. That table furnishes V, J and clone size, whereas the DNA furnished D and trimming. The sample consists of roughly 120,000 clones, around three quarters of them appearing once.

This rearrangement joins TRBV30 to TRBJ1-1, with D hard to call. This TCR came from an elderly woman with acute or convalescent COVID-19. Sequencing was done on a sample of peripheral blood. The CDR3 loop reads CAWGPRLEGTEAFF. CDR3 bases: TGTGCCTGGGGTCCTAGACTCGAAGGCACTGAAGCTTTCTTT. Full variable domain (missing parts from reference TRBV30 and TRBJ1-1): SQTIHQWPATLVQPVGSPLSLECTVEGTSNPNLYWYRQAAGRGLQLLFYSVGIGQISSEVPQNLSASRPQDRQFILSSKKLLLSDSGFYLCAWGPRLEGTEAFFGQGTRLTVV.